One and the same sample provided the 5 T cell receptor beta chains below, sequenced in a study of CD8+CD57+ T cells in acquired aplastic anemia. Genomic DNA served as template for TCR beta VDJ and CDR3 profiling. TCRdb independently ran MiXCR on the reads; one entry per CDR3 protein. This table has approximately 32,000 distinct CDR3 sequences, roughly 77% appearing once. Sequenced input: sorted CD4+, CD8+, or CD8+CD57+ T cells (not recorded which) from PBMCs. The receptors derive from a human donor in good health, serving as a control.

The V and J genes are TRBV29-1 and TRBJ2-5; no firm D call. The length of the CDR3 is 11 residues. Germline V gene lookup returns CDR1 SQVTM and CDR2 ANQGSEA. V was clipped by 4 bases and J by 0 bases, with 3 bases between them. The CDR3 protein is CSVGHQETQYF. The DNA of the CDR3 is TGCAGCGTTGGACACCAAGAGACCCAGTACTTC.

The chain employs TRBV7-6 and TRBJ1-2; D call uncertain. Trimming pared 1 base from V and 5 bases from J, leaving 11 bases between. This CDR3 contains 14 residues. Germline loops: CDR1 SGHVS, CDR2 FNYEAQ. The CDR3 DNA reads as TGTGCCAGCAGCTTAGGGGTGACGGGATATGGCTACACCTTC. Translation gives CASSLGVTGYGYTF.

The gene calls are TRBV19 and TRBJ1-6; TRBD1 is a possible D gene (6 bases). Trimming shortened V by 3 bases and J by 7 bases, and 10 bases separated the two germline ends. Germline V CDR1 and CDR2: LNHDA, SQIVND (reference sequence). The CDR3 extends over 14 amino acids. The CDR3 nucleotides read TGTGCCAGTAGTATTGGACAGACAAATTCACCCCTCCACTTT. Its translation: CASSIGQTNSPLHF.

The genes are TRBV7-6 and TRBJ2-1, with unresolved D. This CDR3 has 13 amino acids. The germline gives CDR1 SGHVS, CDR2 FNYEAQ. Between the trimmed V and J ends, which lost 0 bases and 7 bases, there was a span of 7 bases. CDR3 in amino acids: CASSLAAGNEQFF. CDR3 coding DNA: TGTGCCAGCAGCTTAGCTGCAGGTAATGAGCAGTTCTTC. Filled out from reference TRBV7-6 and TRBJ2-1, the complete variable domain reads GAGVSQSPRYKVTKRGQDVALRCDPISGHVSLYWYRQALGQGPEFLTYFNYEAQQDKSGLPNDRFSAERPEGSISTLTIQRTEQRDSAMYRCASSLAAGNEQFFGPGTRLTVL.

This clonotype was seen only a few times. One junction end disagrees with the germline gene, perhaps due to a read error. This sequence joins TRBV6-2 or TRBV6-3 and TRBJ2-1, with 14 bases matching TRBD2. Germline V gene data show CDR1 as MNHEY and CDR2 as SVGEGT. CDR3 length equals 18 residues. CDR3 loop: CASSYRTSGGTSYNEQSF. The CDR3 DNA reads TGTGCCAGCAGTTACCGGACTAGCGGGGGGACTTCCTACAATGAGCAGTCCTTC.